This TCR beta chain was sequenced during a study of blood T cell repertoires in COVID-19 (dated by TCRdb to 2018 to 2021). Background on the whole study: The collaborator samples originated in the United States, Italy and Spain and spanned the acute and convalescent phases of COVID-19. The material from the prospective study consisted of cDNA or gDNA derived from T cells, B-cell-depleted T cells, or PBMCs. Deeply sampled blood TCRbeta repertoires from subjects exposed to, actively infected with, or recovered from COVID-19 were included in the dataset. The repertoires were released in a freely available public database intended as a resource for research on the immune response to SARS-CoV-2. The samples were drawn from the first 160 participants of the ongoing ImmuneRACE study and from under 1,500 subjects provided by 6 global collaborators. A de-identified subject ID, COVID-19 status, age in years and sex were almost always included in the sample metadata. Where HLA class I and class II types were available, the types were taken from metadata supplied by the sample provider, not from assay-based typing. The paper as a whole reports these results and caveats: Clinical and demographic metadata were provided uncurated, with the amount varying by source and participant.

The immunoSEQ Assay, a bias-controlled multiplex PCR, was used to amplify TCRbeta CDR3 regions from genomic DNA. As for the authors' bioinformatics: The number of nucleated cells in each sample was estimated by amplification of reference gene primers within the assay. Sequence reads were collapsed and filtered to measure the absolute abundance of every unique TCRbeta CDR3 rearrangement. For each sample, productive Simpson clonality was calculated by taking the square root of Simpson's diversity index across productive rearrangements. In TCRdb, the immuneACCESS table is reduced to in-frame sequences with V and J assigned. These tables do not hold every clone; where another copy was compared, an unresolved V gene accounts for under half, and the others remain unexplained. That table gives V, J and clone size, and the DNA gave D and trimming. This sample is represented by fewer than 200,000 clones; about nine tenths of them were singletons. Together, the top ten hold about 9.4% of the sample.

Counted from cysteine to phenylalanine, this CDR3 has 16 amino acids. Kept here is only the CDR3 DNA, which spans 48 bases and is read in frame from base 1. CDR1 MNHEY and CDR2 SMNVEV are derived from the germline V gene (reference sequence). V was cut back by 6 bases and J by 0 bases, leaving a gap of 17 bases between them. On this clone itself: Its antigen is not yet known. Within one base of it there is no much larger clone, and no base qualities were kept.

In the prospective study, participants were roughly 18 to 100 years old, resided in about two dozen geographic areas of the United States, and were enrolled through a virtual design. In the prospective study, cohorts were assigned on the basis of participant-reported clinical history obtained from a screening survey and a study questionnaire. For ImmuneRACE Cohort 3, a participant was defined as recovered based on two consecutive negative NP/OP PCR tests, clearance by a healthcare professional, or resolution of symptoms. Each participant in the prospective study had whole blood, serum and a nasopharyngeal or oropharyngeal swab collected by mobile phlebotomists. Additional blood draws and questionnaires over an approximately 2-month period could optionally be provided by prospective study participants. Before DNA extraction, blood samples from the prospective study were shipped at room temperature or frozen.

What was sequenced was PBMCs or T cells enriched from blood (not recorded which). Recombination connected TRBV27 to TRBJ1-1; TRBD1 could be the D gene, as 5 bases match. This TCR derives from a woman between 18 and 30 years old who had recovered from COVID-19. In nucleotide form, the sequence is TGTGCCAGCAGCCCTCTCTCCGGCAGGGTGAACACTGAAGCTTTCTTT. This sequence encodes CASSPLSGRVNTEAFF.